The clone carrying this TCR beta chain occurred once. Clones were read by immunoSEQ multiplex PCR, and TCRdb kept only the in-frame ones, dropping some. Of some 300,000 clones in the sample, approximately 88% are singletons; the top ten hold just under 1%. Germline assignment: CDR1 WNHNN and CDR2 SYGVQD (reference sequence). The CDR3 covers 16 residues. V was cut by 3 bases and J by 7 bases, with 16 bases left in between. These data originate in a study of blood T cell repertoires in COVID-19. About the study: PBMCs, B-cell-depleted T cells, or T cells were the source of the cDNA or gDNA that made up the material.

Participants, roughly 18 to 90 years old, spanned fewer than 30 US areas. Each participant's cohort was designated according to participant-reported clinical history. The rearrangement uses TRBV10-1 and TRBJ1-6; D is unresolved. The material sequenced was PBMCs or T cells enriched from blood (not recorded which). The clonotype comes from a woman aged 25 to 45 who had recovered from COVID-19. CDR3 residues: CASSDGPGMMNSPLHF. The CDR3 nucleotides are TGCGCCAGCAGTGACGGCCCGGGGATGATGAATTCACCCCTCCACTTT.